This TCR beta chain was found in a study of blood T cell repertoires in COVID-19. The assay was immunoSEQ multiplex PCR, and TCRdb's table has in-frame clones only and misses some. The data contain 350,000 to 400,000 clones, 86% of them seen just once; the ten biggest clones take up under 8.5%. The ends lost 1 base at V and 0 bases at J; junction bases unmatched: 2. CDR3 length: 15 amino acids. In germline, CDR1 is SGHVS, CDR2 FNYEAQ. This sequence originates from a woman aged 60-75 years with COVID-19, enrolled during active disease. The specimen sequenced was peripheral blood. The chain is built from TRBV7-6 and TRBJ2-7; 8 bases fit TRBD1. CDR3 in amino acids: CASSLVGQDSYEQYF. Written as DNA, the CDR3 is TGTGCCAGCAGCTTAGTGGGACAGGACTCCTACGAGCAGTACTTC.